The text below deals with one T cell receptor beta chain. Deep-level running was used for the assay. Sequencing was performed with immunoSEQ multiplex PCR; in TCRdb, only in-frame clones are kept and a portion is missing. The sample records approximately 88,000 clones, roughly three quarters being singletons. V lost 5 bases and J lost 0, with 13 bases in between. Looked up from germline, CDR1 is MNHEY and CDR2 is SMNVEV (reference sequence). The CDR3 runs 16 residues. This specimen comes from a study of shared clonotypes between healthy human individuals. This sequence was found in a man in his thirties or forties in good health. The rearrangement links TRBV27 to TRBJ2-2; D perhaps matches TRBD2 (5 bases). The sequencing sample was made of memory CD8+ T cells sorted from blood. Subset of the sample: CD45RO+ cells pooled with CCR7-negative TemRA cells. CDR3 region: CASSPLPGSNTGELFF. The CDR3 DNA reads TGTGCCAGCAGTCCACTCCCGGGATCGAACACCGGGGAGCTGTTTTTT.